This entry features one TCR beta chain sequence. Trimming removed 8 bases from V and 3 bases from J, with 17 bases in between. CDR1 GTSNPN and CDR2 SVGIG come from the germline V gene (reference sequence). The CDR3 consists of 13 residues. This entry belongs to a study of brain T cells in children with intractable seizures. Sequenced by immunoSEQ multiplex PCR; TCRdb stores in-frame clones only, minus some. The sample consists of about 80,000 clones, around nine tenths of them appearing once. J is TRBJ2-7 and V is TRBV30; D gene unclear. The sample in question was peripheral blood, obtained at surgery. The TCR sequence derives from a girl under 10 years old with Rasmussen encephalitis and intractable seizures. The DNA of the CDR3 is TGTGCCCTGGAGAGAGGTTCGGACTACGAGCAGTACTTC. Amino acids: CALERGSDYEQYF. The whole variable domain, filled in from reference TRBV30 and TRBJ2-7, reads SQTIHQWPATLVQPVGSPLSLECTVEGTSNPNLYWYRQAAGRGLQLLFYSVGIGQISSEVPQNLSASRPQDRQFILSSKKLLLSDSGFYLCALERGSDYEQYFGPGTRLTVT.